The source of this T cell receptor beta chain is a study of blood T cell repertoires in COVID-19. Trimming stripped 6 bases from V and 7 bases from J, with 15 bases between. Germline V gene sequence: CDR1 PRHDT, CDR2 FYEKMQ (reference sequence). The CDR3 spans 13 residues. Here immunoSEQ multiplex PCR was the method, and the copy in TCRdb shows in-frame clones only, minus some. The table has 210,000 or so clones, around nine tenths seen once. Input material: peripheral blood. The TCR was taken from a woman in her sixties with acute or convalescent COVID-19. The chain links TRBV13 to TRBJ1-2, with no clear D. CDR3 loop: CASRRRVGAGYTF. The CDR3 nucleotides are TGTGCCAGCAGACGGAGGGTGGGAGCTGGCTACACCTTC. Together with reference TRBV13 and TRBJ1-2, the CDR3 gives the full variable domain: AAGVIQSPRHLIKEKRETATLKCYPIPRHDTVYWYQQGPGQDPQFLISFYEKMQSDKGSIPDRFSAQQFSDYHSELNMSSLELGDSALYFCASRRRVGAGYTFGSGTRLTVV.